This T cell receptor (beta chain) derives from a study of T-cell reconstitution after alpha-beta-depleted transplantation in children. Study-wide findings and caveats: By one year post-transplant, T-cell counts and diversity largely arose from T cells that were newly produced. Several hundred graft clones that had expanded were reportedly the source of alpha-beta T cells about two months after transplant. The origin of high day-60 TCRbeta diversity in some patients lay in surviving recipient T cells and thymic progenitors.

CDR3 length: 13 amino acids. The germline CDR1 and CDR2 sequences are MNHNS and SASEGT. V was pared by 8 bases and J by 6 bases, with 13 bases between. A word on this clonotype: Its antigen is unknown. With a much larger clone just one base away, this may be a read error.

A library of TCRbeta sequences, prepared with unique molecular identifiers, was generated. One entry per CDR3 protein, called by TCRdb with MiXCR from the PCR reads. The sample has 600,000 to 800,000 distinct CDR3 sequences, about an eighth seen once; the top ten hold about 0.77%. The sample was PBMCs, taken before TCRalphabeta/CD19-depleted stem cell transplant. The clonotype originates from a girl aged 2 to 9 with congenital amegakaryocytic thrombocytopenia, due to receive a stem cell transplant. The rearrangement links TRBV6-1 to TRBJ2-2; D not certain. The CDR3 is CASCMGTAGELFF. Here the CDR3 DNA reads TGTGCCAGCTGCATGGGAACTGCCGGGGAGCTGTTTTTT.